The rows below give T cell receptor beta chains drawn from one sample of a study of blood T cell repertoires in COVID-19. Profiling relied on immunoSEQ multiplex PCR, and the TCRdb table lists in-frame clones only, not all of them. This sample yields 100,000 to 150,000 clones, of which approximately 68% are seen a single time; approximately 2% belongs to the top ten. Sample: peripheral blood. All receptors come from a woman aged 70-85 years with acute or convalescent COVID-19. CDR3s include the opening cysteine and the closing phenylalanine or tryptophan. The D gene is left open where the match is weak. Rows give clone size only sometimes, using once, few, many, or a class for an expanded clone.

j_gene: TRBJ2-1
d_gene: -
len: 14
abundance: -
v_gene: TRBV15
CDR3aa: CATSRETTGNEQFF
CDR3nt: TGTGCCACCAGCAGAGAGACAACCGGCAATGAGCAGTTCTTC

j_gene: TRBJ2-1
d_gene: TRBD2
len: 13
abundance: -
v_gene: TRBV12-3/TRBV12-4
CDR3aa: CASSLGGLGPFFF
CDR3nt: TGTGCCAGCAGTTTAGGGGGACTAGGTCCATTCTTCTTC

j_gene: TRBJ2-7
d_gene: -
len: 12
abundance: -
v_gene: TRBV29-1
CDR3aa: CSFTGSTYEQYF
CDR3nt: TGCAGCTTTACAGGGTCGACCTACGAGCAGTACTTC

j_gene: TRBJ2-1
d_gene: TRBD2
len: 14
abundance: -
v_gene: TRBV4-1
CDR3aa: CASRPRRGVNEQFF
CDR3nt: TGCGCCAGCAGGCCTCGGCGGGGGGTTAATGAGCAGTTCTTC

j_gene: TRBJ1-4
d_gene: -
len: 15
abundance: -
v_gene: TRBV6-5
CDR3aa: CASSYYRERNEKLFF
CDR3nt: TGTGCCAGCAGTTACTACCGGGAGAGAAATGAAAAACTGTTTTTT

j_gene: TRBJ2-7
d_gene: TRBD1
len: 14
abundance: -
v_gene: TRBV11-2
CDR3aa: CASTLQGANYEQYF
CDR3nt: TGTGCCAGCACATTACAGGGGGCCAACTACGAGCAGTACTTC

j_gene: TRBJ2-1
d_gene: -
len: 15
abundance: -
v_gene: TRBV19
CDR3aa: CASSIGLAVYNEQFF
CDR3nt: TGTGCCAGTAGTATTGGGCTAGCTGTGTACAATGAGCAGTTCTTC

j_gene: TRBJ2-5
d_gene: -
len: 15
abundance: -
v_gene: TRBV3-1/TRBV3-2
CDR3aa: CASSQDPREQETQYF
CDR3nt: TGTGCCAGCAGCCAAGATCCCCGAGAACAAGAGACCCAGTACTTC

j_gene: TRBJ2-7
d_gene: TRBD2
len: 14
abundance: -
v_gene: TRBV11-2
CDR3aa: CASRGLALTYEQYF
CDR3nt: TGTGCCAGCAGGGGACTAGCCTTAACCTACGAGCAGTACTTC

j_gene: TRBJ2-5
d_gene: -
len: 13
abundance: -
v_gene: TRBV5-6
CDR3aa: CASSFYEQETQYF
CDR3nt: TGTGCCAGCAGCTTCTACGAGCAAGAGACCCAGTACTTC

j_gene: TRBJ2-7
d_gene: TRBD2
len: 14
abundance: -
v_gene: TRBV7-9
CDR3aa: CASGTSGAPREQYF
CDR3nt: TGTGCCAGCGGGACTAGCGGGGCTCCTAGAGAGCAGTACTTC

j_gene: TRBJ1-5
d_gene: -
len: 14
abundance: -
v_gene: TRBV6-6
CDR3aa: CASSYSSGHQPQHF
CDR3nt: TGTGCCAGCAGTTACTCATCAGGGCATCAGCCCCAGCATTTT

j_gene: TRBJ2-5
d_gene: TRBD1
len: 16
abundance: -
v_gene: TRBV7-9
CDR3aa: CASSPYPTGGRETQYF
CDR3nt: TGTGCCAGCAGCCCCTACCCGACAGGGGGCCGAGAGACCCAGTACTTC

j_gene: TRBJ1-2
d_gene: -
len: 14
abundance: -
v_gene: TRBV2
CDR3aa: CASRDRWEGYGYTF
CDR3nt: TGTGCCAGCAGGGACCGGTGGGAGGGCTATGGCTACACCTTC

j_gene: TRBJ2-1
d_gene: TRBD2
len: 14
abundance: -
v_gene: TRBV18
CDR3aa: CASSRTSGEAEQFF
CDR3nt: TGTGCCAGCTCACGGACTAGCGGAGAAGCTGAGCAGTTCTTC

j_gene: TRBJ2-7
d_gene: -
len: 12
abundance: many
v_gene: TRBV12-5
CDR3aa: CASGVQGTEQYF
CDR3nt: TGTGCTAGTGGGGTACAGGGAACCGAGCAGTACTTC

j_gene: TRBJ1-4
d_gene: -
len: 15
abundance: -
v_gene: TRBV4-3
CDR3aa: CASSQDWAYNEKLFF
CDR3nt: TGCGCCAGCAGCCAAGATTGGGCCTATAATGAAAAACTGTTTTTT

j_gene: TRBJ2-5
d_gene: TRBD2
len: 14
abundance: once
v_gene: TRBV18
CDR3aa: CASSLASGQETQYF
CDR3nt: TGTGCCAGCTCCCTGGCTAGCGGTCAAGAGACCCAGTACTTC

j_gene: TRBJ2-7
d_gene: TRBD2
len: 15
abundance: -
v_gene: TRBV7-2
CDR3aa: CASSPGSGGGYEQYF
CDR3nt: TGTGCCAGCAGCCCGGGTAGCGGGGGGGGGTACGAGCAGTACTTC

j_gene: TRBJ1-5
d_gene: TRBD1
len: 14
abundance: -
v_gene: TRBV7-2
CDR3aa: CASSLDRGNQPQHF
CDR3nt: TGTGCCAGCAGCTTGGACAGGGGGAATCAGCCCCAGCATTTT

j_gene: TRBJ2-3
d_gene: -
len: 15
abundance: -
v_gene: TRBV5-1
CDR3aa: CASSLIGSGTDTQYF
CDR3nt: TGCGCCAGCAGCTTAATCGGGAGTGGGACAGATACGCAGTATTTT

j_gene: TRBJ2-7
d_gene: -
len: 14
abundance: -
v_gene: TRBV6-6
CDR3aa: CASSWDTFSYEQYF
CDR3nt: TGTGCCAGCAGTTGGGACACTTTCTCCTACGAGCAGTACTTC

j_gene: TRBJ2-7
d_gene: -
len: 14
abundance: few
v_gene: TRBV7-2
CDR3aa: CASSLVGFGYEQYF
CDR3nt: TGTGCCAGCAGCTTAGTGGGCTTCGGCTACGAGCAGTACTTC

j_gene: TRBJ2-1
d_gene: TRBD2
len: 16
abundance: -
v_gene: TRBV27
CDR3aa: CASSLLSGGRRDEQFF
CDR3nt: TGTGCCAGCAGTTTATTATCGGGGGGGCGGCGTGATGAGCAGTTCTTC

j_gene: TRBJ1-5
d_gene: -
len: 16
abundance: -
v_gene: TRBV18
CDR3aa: CASSPTREFNSQPQHF
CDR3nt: TGTGCCAGCTCACCAACCAGGGAATTTAACAGTCAGCCCCAGCATTTT

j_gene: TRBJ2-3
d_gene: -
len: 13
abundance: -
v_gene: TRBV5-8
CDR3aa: CASSLGIPGTQYF
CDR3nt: TGTGCCAGCAGCTTGGGGATTCCGGGTACGCAGTATTTT

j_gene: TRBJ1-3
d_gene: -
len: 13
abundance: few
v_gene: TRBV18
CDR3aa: CASSPNSGNTIYF
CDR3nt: TGTGCCAGCTCACCCAACTCTGGAAACACCATATATTTT

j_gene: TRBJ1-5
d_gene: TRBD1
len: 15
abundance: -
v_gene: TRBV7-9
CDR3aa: CASSQGTGINQPQHF
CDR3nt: TGTGCCAGCAGCCAAGGGACAGGCATCAATCAGCCCCAGCATTTT

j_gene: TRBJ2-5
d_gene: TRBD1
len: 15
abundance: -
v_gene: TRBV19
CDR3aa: CASSTGTGGWETQYF
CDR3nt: TGTGCCAGTAGTACCGGGACAGGGGGCTGGGAGACCCAGTACTTC

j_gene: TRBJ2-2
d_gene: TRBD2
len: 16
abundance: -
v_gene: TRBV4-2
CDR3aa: CASSSLGLAGVGELFF
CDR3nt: TGTGCCAGCAGCAGTTTGGGACTAGCGGGAGTCGGAGAGCTGTTTTTT

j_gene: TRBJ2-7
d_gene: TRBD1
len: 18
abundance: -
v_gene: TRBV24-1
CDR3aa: CATSDFGQGEHSSYEQYF
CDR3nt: TGTGCCACCAGTGATTTTGGACAGGGAGAACACAGCTCCTACGAGCAGTACTTC

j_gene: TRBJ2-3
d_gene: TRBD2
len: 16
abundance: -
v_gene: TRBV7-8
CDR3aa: CASSYPGLAGADTQYF
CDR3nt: TGTGCCAGCAGCTACCCGGGACTAGCGGGAGCAGATACGCAGTATTTT

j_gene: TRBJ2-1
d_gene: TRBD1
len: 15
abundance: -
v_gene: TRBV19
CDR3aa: CASSIGQGRIDEQFF
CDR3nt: TGTGCCAGTAGTATCGGACAGGGTCGTATTGATGAGCAGTTCTTC

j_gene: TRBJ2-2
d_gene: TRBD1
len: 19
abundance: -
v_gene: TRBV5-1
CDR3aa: CASSSGLGDRGLGTGELFF
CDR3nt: TGCGCCAGCAGCTCGGGACTCGGGGACAGGGGGCTGGGCACCGGGGAGCTGTTTTTT

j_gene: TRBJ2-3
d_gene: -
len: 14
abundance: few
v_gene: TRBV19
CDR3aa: CASSIPTSTDTQYF
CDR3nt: TGTGCCAGTAGTATTCCGACTAGCACAGATACGCAGTATTTT

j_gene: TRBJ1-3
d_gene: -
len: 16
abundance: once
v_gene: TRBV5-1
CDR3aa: CASAEGATSSGNTIYF
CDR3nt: TGCGCCAGCGCCGAGGGCGCAACGAGCTCTGGAAACACCATATATTTT

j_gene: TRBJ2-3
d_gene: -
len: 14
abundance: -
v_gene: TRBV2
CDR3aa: CASSTGLDTDTQYF
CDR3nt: TGTGCCAGCAGCACGGGACTTGACACAGATACGCAGTATTTT

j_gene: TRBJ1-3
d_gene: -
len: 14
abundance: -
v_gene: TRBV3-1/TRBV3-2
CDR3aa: CASSLGTTGNTIYF
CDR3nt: TGTGCCAGCAGCCTCGGGACTACCGGGAACACCATATATTTT

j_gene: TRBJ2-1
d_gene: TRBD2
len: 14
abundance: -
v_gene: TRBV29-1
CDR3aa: CSVDTSERASEQFF
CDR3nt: TGCAGCGTAGATACTAGCGAGAGAGCGAGTGAGCAGTTCTTC

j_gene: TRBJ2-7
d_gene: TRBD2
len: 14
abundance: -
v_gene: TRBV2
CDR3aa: CASSVAGGSYEQYF
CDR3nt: TGTGCCAGCAGTGTAGCGGGAGGTTCTTACGAGCAGTACTTC